This is a list of T cell receptor beta chains from one sample in a study of response to subunit inactivated influenza vaccine. TCRdb reprocessed the RT-PCR reads via MiXCR and lists one record per CDR3 protein. The repertoire holds hundreds of thousands of distinct CDR3 sequences, with about 18% as singletons. The sample in question was PBMCs from blood, obtained less than 6 days after vaccination. The receptor set was obtained from a man aged 50 to 59 who received an inactivated influenza vaccine. Each CDR3 is given with its conserved first and last residue. Fields, in order: D gene, V gene, J gene, clone size, CDR3 protein, CDR3 DNA. A D gene is named only where the DNA matches it firmly. A row's size may be missing; if present it is once, few, many or a size class.

d_call: TRBD2
v_call: TRBV11-2
j_call: TRBJ2-1
clone_size: once
cdr3_aa: CASSSGLAGSSSYNEQFF
cdr3_nt: TGTGCCAGCAGCTCGGGACTAGCGGGGTCAAGCTCCTACAATGAGCAGTTCTTC

d_call: .
v_call: TRBV7-2
j_call: TRBJ1-1
clone_size: few
cdr3_aa: CASSFGTWTEAFF
cdr3_nt: TGTGCCAGCAGCTTCGGGACATGGACTGAAGCTTTCTTT

d_call: TRBD2
v_call: TRBV5-1
j_call: TRBJ2-2
clone_size: .
cdr3_aa: CASSFIGGGPQPGELFF
cdr3_nt: TGCGCCAGCAGCTTTATTGGCGGGGGGCCCCAACCCGGGGAGCTGTTTTTT

d_call: .
v_call: TRBV6-1
j_call: TRBJ2-3
clone_size: .
cdr3_aa: CASSVLPSTDTQYF
cdr3_nt: TGTGCCAGCAGTGTCCTGCCTAGCACAGATACGCAGTATTTT

d_call: TRBD1
v_call: TRBV9
j_call: TRBJ2-1
clone_size: few
cdr3_aa: CASSVSTGGAGNEQFF
cdr3_nt: TGTGCCAGCAGCGTATCGACAGGGGGCGCAGGCAATGAGCAGTTCTTC

d_call: .
v_call: TRBV7-9
j_call: TRBJ2-5
clone_size: once
cdr3_aa: CASSSTPVGRETQYF
cdr3_nt: TGTGCCAGCAGCTCGACTCCCGTGGGGCGAGAGACCCAGTACTTC

d_call: TRBD2
v_call: TRBV20-1
j_call: TRBJ2-3
clone_size: .
cdr3_aa: CSARDLSTSGGERTDTQYF
cdr3_nt: TGCAGTGCTAGAGATCTTTCGACTAGCGGGGGGGAACGCACAGATACGCAGTATTTT

d_call: .
v_call: TRBV15
j_call: TRBJ2-3
clone_size: few
cdr3_aa: CATSRDWVEGQYF
cdr3_nt: TGTGCCACCAGCAGAGATTGGGTGGAAGGGCAGTATTTT

d_call: .
v_call: TRBV10-1
j_call: TRBJ1-3
clone_size: many
cdr3_aa: CAKREIGNTIYF
cdr3_nt: TGCGCCAAGAGGGAGATTGGAAACACCATATATTTT

d_call: .
v_call: TRBV6-5
j_call: TRBJ2-1
clone_size: few
cdr3_aa: CASSYSKILSNQFF
cdr3_nt: TGTGCCAGCAGTTACTCCAAGATATTAAGCAACCAGTTCTTC

d_call: TRBD1
v_call: TRBV10-1
j_call: TRBJ2-5
clone_size: .
cdr3_aa: CASSDGTAKETQYF
cdr3_nt: TGCGCCAGCAGTGATGGGACAGCCAAAGAGACCCAGTACTTC

d_call: .
v_call: TRBV18
j_call: TRBJ2-7
clone_size: many
cdr3_aa: CASSPPYSYEQYF
cdr3_nt: TGTGCCAGCTCACCACCGTACAGCTACGAGCAGTACTTC

d_call: TRBD2
v_call: TRBV5-1
j_call: TRBJ2-5
clone_size: .
cdr3_aa: CASSLGTSGSSTQYF
cdr3_nt: TGCGCCAGCAGCTTGGGGACTAGCGGTTCTTCGACCCAGTACTTC

d_call: .
v_call: TRBV7-3
j_call: TRBJ2-7
clone_size: once
cdr3_aa: CASSLRGDRSYEQYF
cdr3_nt: TGTGCCAGCAGCTTAAGGGGGGATCGCTCCTACGAGCAGTACTTC

d_call: .
v_call: TRBV18
j_call: TRBJ2-7
clone_size: many
cdr3_aa: CASSPRTYEQYF
cdr3_nt: TGTGCCAGCAGCCCCCGCACCTACGAGCAGTACTTC

d_call: .
v_call: TRBV7-8
j_call: TRBJ1-1
clone_size: few
cdr3_aa: CASSGGREVFF
cdr3_nt: TGTGCCAGCAGCGGGGGACGGGAAGTTTTCTTT

d_call: TRBD1
v_call: TRBV7-2
j_call: TRBJ2-7
clone_size: .
cdr3_aa: CASSLVTGNSYEQYF
cdr3_nt: TGTGCCAGCAGCTTGGTGACAGGGAACTCCTACGAGCAGTACTTC

d_call: TRBD1
v_call: TRBV29-1
j_call: TRBJ2-2
clone_size: many
cdr3_aa: CSVDRGAGELFF
cdr3_nt: TGCAGCGTAGACAGGGGTGCCGGGGAGCTGTTTTTT

d_call: .
v_call: TRBV10-3
j_call: TRBJ2-7
clone_size: .
cdr3_aa: CATRVRADEQYF
cdr3_nt: TGTGCCACGCGGGTGAGGGCTGATGAGCAGTACTTC

d_call: .
v_call: TRBV6-4
j_call: TRBJ2-2
clone_size: .
cdr3_aa: CATGGTYLPNTGELFF
cdr3_nt: TGTGCCACCGGAGGGACCTACCTCCCTAACACCGGGGAGCTGTTTTTT

d_call: TRBD2
v_call: TRBV9
j_call: TRBJ2-1
clone_size: .
cdr3_aa: CASSVDLGLAGAKSEQFF
cdr3_nt: TGTGCCAGCAGCGTAGATCTGGGACTAGCGGGAGCGAAGAGTGAGCAGTTCTTC

d_call: TRBD1
v_call: TRBV12-3/TRBV12-4
j_call: TRBJ2-4
clone_size: few
cdr3_aa: CASSLAGGAKNIQYF
cdr3_nt: TGTGCCAGCAGTTTGGCAGGGGGTGCCAAAAACATTCAGTACTTC

d_call: .
v_call: TRBV12-3/TRBV12-4
j_call: TRBJ2-1
clone_size: many
cdr3_aa: CASSFTGTGADEQFF
cdr3_nt: TGTGCCAGCAGTTTCACCGGGACGGGGGCGGATGAGCAGTTCTTC

d_call: TRBD2
v_call: TRBV20-1
j_call: TRBJ2-7
clone_size: few
cdr3_aa: CSASGTTRYEQYF
cdr3_nt: TGCAGTGCTAGCGGGACTACCCGCTACGAGCAGTACTTC

d_call: .
v_call: TRBV25-1
j_call: TRBJ1-6
clone_size: .
cdr3_aa: CASEGYNSPLHF
cdr3_nt: TGTGCCAGCGAGGGGTATAATTCACCCCTCCACTTT

d_call: .
v_call: TRBV19
j_call: TRBJ2-1
clone_size: .
cdr3_aa: CASSIDFEQFF
cdr3_nt: TGTGCCAGTAGTATAGATTTTGAGCAGTTCTTC

d_call: .
v_call: TRBV20-1
j_call: TRBJ1-1
clone_size: .
cdr3_aa: CSATLGGLWPTEAFF
cdr3_nt: TGCAGTGCTACCTTGGGCGGGTTGTGGCCCACTGAAGCTTTCTTT

d_call: .
v_call: TRBV11-2
j_call: TRBJ2-7
clone_size: .
cdr3_aa: CASSLVLTESYEQYF
cdr3_nt: TGTGCCAGCAGCTTAGTACTAACGGAGTCCTACGAGCAGTACTTC

d_call: TRBD1
v_call: TRBV20-1
j_call: TRBJ1-2
clone_size: .
cdr3_aa: CSASIQGRDGYTF
cdr3_nt: TGCAGTGCGAGTATACAGGGGAGGGATGGCTACACCTTC

d_call: .
v_call: TRBV18
j_call: TRBJ1-2
clone_size: .
cdr3_aa: CASSPPGTAYGYTF
cdr3_nt: TGTGCCAGCTCACCACCGGGAACAGCCTATGGCTACACCTTC

d_call: .
v_call: TRBV27
j_call: TRBJ2-1
clone_size: .
cdr3_aa: CASGEDSVSYNEQFF
cdr3_nt: TGTGCCAGCGGGGAGGACAGTGTCTCCTACAATGAGCAGTTCTTC

d_call: TRBD2
v_call: TRBV6-2/TRBV6-3
j_call: TRBJ2-1
clone_size: .
cdr3_aa: CASSIRTSVYNEQFF
cdr3_nt: TGTGCCAGCAGTATACGGACTAGTGTTTACAATGAGCAGTTCTTC

d_call: .
v_call: TRBV7-2
j_call: TRBJ1-6
clone_size: few
cdr3_aa: CASSLGGFINSPLHF
cdr3_nt: TGTGCCAGCAGCTTAGGAGGGTTTATTAATTCACCCCTCCACTTT

d_call: .
v_call: TRBV20-1
j_call: TRBJ1-4
clone_size: .
cdr3_aa: CSAWDHNEKLFF
cdr3_nt: TGCAGTGCCTGGGACCATAATGAAAAACTGTTTTTT

d_call: .
v_call: TRBV15
j_call: TRBJ2-1
clone_size: few
cdr3_aa: CATSRDRASANEQFF
cdr3_nt: TGTGCCACCAGCAGAGATAGGGCTAGCGCAAATGAGCAGTTCTTC

d_call: .
v_call: TRBV4-3
j_call: TRBJ2-1
clone_size: .
cdr3_aa: CASSQGQASYEQFF
cdr3_nt: TGCGCCAGCAGCCAAGGACAAGCGTCGTATGAGCAGTTCTTC

d_call: .
v_call: TRBV7-6
j_call: TRBJ2-1
clone_size: few
cdr3_aa: CASSLDPGNEQFF
cdr3_nt: TGTGCCAGCAGCTTAGATCCCGGGAATGAGCAGTTCTTC

d_call: TRBD1
v_call: TRBV12-3/TRBV12-4
j_call: TRBJ2-3
clone_size: few
cdr3_aa: CASRARRTGQGADTQYF
cdr3_nt: TGTGCCAGCAGGGCCAGAAGGACAGGTCAGGGAGCAGATACGCAGTATTTT

d_call: TRBD1
v_call: TRBV4-2
j_call: TRBJ2-5
clone_size: .
cdr3_aa: CASSAGTGGAETQYF
cdr3_nt: TGTGCCAGCAGTGCCGGGACAGGGGGCGCGGAGACCCAGTACTTC

d_call: .
v_call: TRBV12-3/TRBV12-4
j_call: TRBJ2-1
clone_size: .
cdr3_aa: CASSLRDGYNEQFF
cdr3_nt: TGTGCCAGCAGTTTAAGGGACGGGTACAATGAGCAGTTCTTC

d_call: TRBD2
v_call: TRBV4-2
j_call: TRBJ2-7
clone_size: .
cdr3_aa: CASSQEPLGSLAGVRVAYEQYF
cdr3_nt: TGTGCCAGCAGCCAAGAGCCTTTAGGAAGTCTAGCGGGAGTGCGCGTCGCCTACGAGCAGTACTTC

d_call: .
v_call: TRBV20-1
j_call: TRBJ2-7
clone_size: .
cdr3_aa: CSAITLDLNYEQYF
cdr3_nt: TGCAGTGCCATTACTCTGGACTTAAACTACGAGCAGTACTTC